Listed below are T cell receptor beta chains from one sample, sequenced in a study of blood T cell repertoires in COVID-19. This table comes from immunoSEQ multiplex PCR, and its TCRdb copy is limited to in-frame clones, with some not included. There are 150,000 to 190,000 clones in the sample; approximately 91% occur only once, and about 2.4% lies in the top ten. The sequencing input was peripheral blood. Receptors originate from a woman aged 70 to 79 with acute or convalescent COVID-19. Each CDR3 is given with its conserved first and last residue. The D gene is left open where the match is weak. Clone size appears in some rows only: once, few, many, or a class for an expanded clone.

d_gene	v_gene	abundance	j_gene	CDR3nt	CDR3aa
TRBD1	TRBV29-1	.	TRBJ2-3	TGCAGCGTTCAGCCGGGACAGGGGGCCACAGATACGCAGTATTTT	CSVQPGQGATDTQYF
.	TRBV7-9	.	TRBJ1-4	TGTGCCAGCAGCTTAGCGGGGGGTGAAAAACTGTTTTTT	CASSLAGGEKLFF
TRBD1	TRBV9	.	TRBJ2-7	TGTGCCAGCCGTCCCAGGGGGCCCTGGACGGACTACGAGCAGTACTTC	CASRPRGPWTDYEQYF
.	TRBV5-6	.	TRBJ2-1	TGTGCCAGCAGCGTAATCTCCCGGGGTGAGCAGTTCTTC	CASSVISRGEQFF
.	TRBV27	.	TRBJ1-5	TGTGCCAGCAGTTTGGTGGCAGTCCCTAATCAGCCCCAGCATTTT	CASSLVAVPNQPQHF
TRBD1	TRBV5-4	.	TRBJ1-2	TGTGCCAGCAGCTCGCCGGGACAGAGCCTATATGGCTACACCTTC	CASSSPGQSLYGYTF
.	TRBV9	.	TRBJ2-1	TGTGCCAGCAGCGTAGGAGGGAATGTGGGGCAGTTCTTC	CASSVGGNVGQFF
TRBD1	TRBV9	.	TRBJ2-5	TGTGCCAGCAGCGTAGGTCGGGGGGACAGGGTGGAGACCCAGTACTTC	CASSVGRGDRVETQYF
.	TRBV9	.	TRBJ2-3	TGTGCCAGCAGCGTAGCTAGCGAGCTCACGCAGTATTTT	CASSVASELTQYF
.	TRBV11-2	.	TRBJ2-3	TGTGCCAGCAGCTTGCGCCACCCCACAGATACGCAGTATTTT	CASSLRHPTDTQYF
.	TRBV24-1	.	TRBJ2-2	TGTGCCACAGGGGGGGCTGGCACCGGGGAGCTGTTTTTT	CATGGAGTGELFF
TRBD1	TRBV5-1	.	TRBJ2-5	TGCGCCAGCAGGAGAGTAGACAGGGCGGCACAAGAGACCCAGTACTTC	CASRRVDRAAQETQYF
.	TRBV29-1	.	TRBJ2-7	TGCAGCGTTGAAGGCGCCTCCTTCTACGAGCAGTACTTC	CSVEGASFYEQYF
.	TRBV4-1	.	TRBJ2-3	TGCGCCAGCAGCCAACTTACAGGGACAGATACGCAGTATTTT	CASSQLTGTDTQYF
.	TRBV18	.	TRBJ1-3	TGTGCCAGCCGTTCGGATACTAGCTCTGGAAACACCATATATTTT	CASRSDTSSGNTIYF
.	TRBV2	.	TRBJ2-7	TGTGCCAGCAGTGTTAGTCGGGGACTTGGCTACGAGCAGTACTTC	CASSVSRGLGYEQYF
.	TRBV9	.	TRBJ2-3	TGTGCCAGCAGCACGGGTCCTTCTAGCACAGATACGCAGTATTTT	CASSTGPSSTDTQYF
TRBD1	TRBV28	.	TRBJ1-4	TGTGCCAGCAGTTCCCCGGGGTGGACAGGGGCTAATGAAAAACTGTTTTTT	CASSSPGWTGANEKLFF
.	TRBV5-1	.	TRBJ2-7	TGCGCCAGCAGCTTGGCATCAGACTCCTGGGAGCAGTACTTC	CASSLASDSWEQYF
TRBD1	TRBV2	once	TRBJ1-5	TGTGCCAGCTCCCCCAGGGGGCAGCCCCAGCATTTT	CASSPRGQPQHF
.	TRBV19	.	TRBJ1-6	TGTGCCAGTACCCAGGGTCGGTACGCTGGGAATTCACCCCTCCACTTT	CASTQGRYAGNSPLHF
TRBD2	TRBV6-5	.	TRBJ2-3	TGTGCCAGCAGTTCGGCCGGGACTAGCGGGGGTTCGCAGTATTTT	CASSSAGTSGGSQYF
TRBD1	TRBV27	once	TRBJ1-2	TGTGCCACCGCACGTCGGGGACAGGGACCGATTAGCGATGGCTACACCTTC	CATARRGQGPISDGYTF
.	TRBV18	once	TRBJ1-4	TGTGCCAGCTCCAGGGCCGCGGCTAATGAAAAACTGTTTTTT	CASSRAAANEKLFF
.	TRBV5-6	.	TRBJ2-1	TGTGCCAGCAGCTCTCTGGCACTTCCAGAGGTCTTCTTC	CASSSLALPEVFF
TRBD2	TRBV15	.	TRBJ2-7	TGTGCCACCAGCAAAAAGAGACTAGCGGGGGGAGGGTTTTACGAGCAGTACTTC	CATSKKRLAGGGFYEQYF
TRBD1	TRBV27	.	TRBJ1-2	TGTGCCACAAAGGGACAGCTCAACTATGGCTACACCTTC	CATKGQLNYGYTF
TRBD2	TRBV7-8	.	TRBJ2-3	TGTGCCAGCAGCTTAGGCGGTAGCGGGGGTATTCCGACAGATACGCAGTATTTT	CASSLGGSGGIPTDTQYF
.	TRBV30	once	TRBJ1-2	TGTGCCTGGAGTCCGACAGGCCCCTCGGAGGAAGGCTACACCTTC	CAWSPTGPSEEGYTF
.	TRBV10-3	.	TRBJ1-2	TGTGCCATCAGTGTCAGTCCGAGGTATGGCTACACCTTC	CAISVSPRYGYTF
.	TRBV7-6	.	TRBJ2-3	TGTGCCAGCGGGCCTAGGGGCGGAGATACGCAGTATTTT	CASGPRGGDTQYF
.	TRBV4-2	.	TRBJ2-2	TGTGCCAGCAGCCAAGAAACAGGAACCGGGGAGCTGTTTTTT	CASSQETGTGELFF
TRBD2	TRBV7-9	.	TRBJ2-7	TGTGCCAGCACCGTTGCGTCGGGACTAGGGTCCTACGAGCAGTACTTC	CASTVASGLGSYEQYF
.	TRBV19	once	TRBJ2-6	TGTGCCAGTAATAGGGGACTCCTCTCTGGGGCCAACGTCCTGACTTTC	CASNRGLLSGANVLTF
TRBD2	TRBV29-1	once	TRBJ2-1	TGCAGCGTTGCAGTGGGGGGAGGGTCCTACAATGAGCAGTTCTTC	CSVAVGGGSYNEQFF
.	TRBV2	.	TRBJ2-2	TGTGCCACTCGTAGGGGAATGACCGGGGAGCTGTTTTTT	CATRRGMTGELFF
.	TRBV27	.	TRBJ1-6	TGTGCCAGCAGTCAATCCCCCATATGGGGCCCCTATAATTCACCCCTCCACTTT	CASSQSPIWGPYNSPLHF
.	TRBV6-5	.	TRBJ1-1	TGTGCCAGCAGAGCCCTCAGGTCCACGAACACTGAAGCTTTCTTT	CASRALRSTNTEAFF
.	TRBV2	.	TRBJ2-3	TGTGCCAGCAGTGACCAGGGAATGAGCACAGATACGCAGTATTTT	CASSDQGMSTDTQYF
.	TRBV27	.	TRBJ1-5	TGTGCCAGCAGTTTATATGCAGGGGTATCCGGTCAGCCCCAGCATTTT	CASSLYAGVSGQPQHF
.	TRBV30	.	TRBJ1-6	TGTGCCTGGAGTCCCAGCTCTAGGCAAACCTATAATTCACCCCTCCACTTT	CAWSPSSRQTYNSPLHF